The entry below describes one TCR beta chain. Authors' analysis steps: Quantification of nucleated cells was approximated via reference gene primer amplification. Clones were read by immunoSEQ multiplex PCR, and TCRdb kept only the in-frame ones, dropping some. D and trimming were read from the DNA, whereas the V and J calls and clone size are those reported in that table. The sample consists of about 140,000 clones, approximately 80% of them appearing once. The data derive from a study of blood T cell repertoires in COVID-19. On the study more broadly: The United States, Italy and Spain supplied acute and convalescent COVID-19 samples.

The CDR3 totals 14 residues. CDR1 is MNHEY, CDR2 SMNVEV, per germline (reference sequence). After removal of 6 bases from V and 9 bases from J, the junction contained 11 bases not matched to a gene. The source is a human donor in a cohort sampled during active COVID-19. The V gene is TRBV27, the J gene TRBJ2-5; 9 bases agree with TRBD2. Sequenced: peripheral blood. The CDR3 protein is CASRPSGTMEAQYF. CDR3 bases: TGTGCCAGCAGACCTAGCGGGACCATGGAGGCCCAGTACTTC.